The rows below give T cell receptor beta chains drawn from one sample of a study of identical twins. Using its own MiXCR run on the 5' RACE reads, TCRdb lists one record per CDR3 protein. Among about 480,000 distinct CDR3 sequences listed, approximately 14% were seen once. The data were also submitted as part of a second study, on yellow fever vaccine responses in identical twins.

The sequencing input was CD4+ T cells sorted from blood. The receptors stem from a woman between 18 and 29 years old in good health. Both conserved end residues are part of each CDR3.

v_call	cdr3_length	j_call	cdr3_aa
TRBV29-1	14	TRBJ2-5	CSVESLAGAGTQYF
TRBV28	13	TRBJ2-5	CASSLSGVETQYF
TRBV7-9	14	TRBJ2-1	CASFKTGQLEEQFF
TRBV12-3/TRBV12-4	16	TRBJ2-7	CASSRPPGQGSEVQYF
TRBV7-9	15	TRBJ2-7	CASSLLGTQGYEQYF
TRBV6-4	13	TRBJ2-1	CASSLNFGNEQFF
TRBV10-3	16	TRBJ2-7	CAIRSDQGLRDYEQYF
TRBV6-5	15	TRBJ2-7	CASSYSRRGPYEQYF
TRBV3-1	14	TRBJ2-4	CASSQTDAKNIQYF
TRBV5-5	17	TRBJ2-7	CASSWTGSALLSYEQYF
TRBV29-1	11	TRBJ2-7	CSVGGAYEQYF
TRBV28	14	TRBJ2-5	CASSTSGWEETQYF
TRBV7-2	15	TRBJ2-7	CASSPRQGTSYEQYF
TRBV2	14	TRBJ2-7	CASSEGRGTYEQYF
TRBV7-2	14	TRBJ2-1	CASSGGTSRNEQFF
TRBV2	12	TRBJ2-4	CASRGGQNIQYF
TRBV28	15	TRBJ2-2	CASSMGRRNTGELFF
TRBV7-2	16	TRBJ2-1	CASSQKRGLPYNEQFF
TRBV6-1	15	TRBJ1-2	CASRRPGQGWYGYTF
TRBV20-1	14	TRBJ2-7	CSASSFGVNYEQYF
TRBV3-1	13	TRBJ2-7	CASSPRQGREQYF
TRBV28	14	TRBJ2-1	CATQPGQSFYEQFF